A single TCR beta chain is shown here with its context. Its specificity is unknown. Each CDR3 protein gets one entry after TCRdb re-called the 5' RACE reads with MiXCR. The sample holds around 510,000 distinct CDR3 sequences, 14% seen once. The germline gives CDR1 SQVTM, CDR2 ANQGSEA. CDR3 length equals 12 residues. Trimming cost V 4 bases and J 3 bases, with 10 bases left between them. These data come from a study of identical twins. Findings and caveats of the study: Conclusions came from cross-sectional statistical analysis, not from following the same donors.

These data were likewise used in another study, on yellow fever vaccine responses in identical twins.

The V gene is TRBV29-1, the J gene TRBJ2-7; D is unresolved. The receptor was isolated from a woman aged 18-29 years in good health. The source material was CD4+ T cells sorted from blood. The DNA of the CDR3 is TGCAGCGTTGGTGACCCCCGCTACGAGCAGTACTTC. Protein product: CSVGDPRYEQYF.